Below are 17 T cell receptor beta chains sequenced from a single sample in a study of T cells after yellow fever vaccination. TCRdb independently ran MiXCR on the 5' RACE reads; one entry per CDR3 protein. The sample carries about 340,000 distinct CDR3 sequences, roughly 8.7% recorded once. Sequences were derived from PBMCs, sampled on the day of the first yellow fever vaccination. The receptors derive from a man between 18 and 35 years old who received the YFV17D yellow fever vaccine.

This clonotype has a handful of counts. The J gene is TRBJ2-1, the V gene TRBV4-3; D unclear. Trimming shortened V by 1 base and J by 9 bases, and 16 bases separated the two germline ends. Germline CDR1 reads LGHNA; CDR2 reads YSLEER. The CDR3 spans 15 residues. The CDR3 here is CASSQAFVTPGEQFF. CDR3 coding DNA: TGCGCCAGCAGCCAAGCCTTTGTAACGCCGGGTGAGCAGTTCTTC.

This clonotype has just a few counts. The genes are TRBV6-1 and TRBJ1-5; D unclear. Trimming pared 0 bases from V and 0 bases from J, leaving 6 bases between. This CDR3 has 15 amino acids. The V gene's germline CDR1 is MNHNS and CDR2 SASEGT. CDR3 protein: CASSEALDSNQPQHF. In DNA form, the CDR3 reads TGTGCCAGCAGTGAAGCGCTGGATAGCAATCAGCCCCAGCATTTT.

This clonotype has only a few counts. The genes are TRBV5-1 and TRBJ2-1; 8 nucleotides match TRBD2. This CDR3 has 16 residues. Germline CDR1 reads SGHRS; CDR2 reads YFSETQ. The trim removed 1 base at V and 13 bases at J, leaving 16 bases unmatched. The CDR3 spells CASSLSVGLSGGVQFF. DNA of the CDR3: TGCGCCAGCAGCTTGTCCGTTGGTCTATCGGGAGGGGTACAGTTCTTC.

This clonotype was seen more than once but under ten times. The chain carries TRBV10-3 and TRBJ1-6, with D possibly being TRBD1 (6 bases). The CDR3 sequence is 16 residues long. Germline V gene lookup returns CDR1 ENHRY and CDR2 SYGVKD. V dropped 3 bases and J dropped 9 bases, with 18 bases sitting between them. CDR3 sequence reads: CAISDAGARGSSPLHF. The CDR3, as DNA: TGTGCCATCAGTGACGCGGGGGCGCGGGGTAGTTCACCCCTCCACTTT.

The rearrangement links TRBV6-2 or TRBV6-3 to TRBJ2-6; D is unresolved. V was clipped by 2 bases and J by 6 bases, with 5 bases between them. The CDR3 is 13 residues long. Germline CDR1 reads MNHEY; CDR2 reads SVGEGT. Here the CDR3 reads CASSYITANVLTF. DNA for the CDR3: TGTGCCAGCAGTTACATAACGGCCAACGTCCTGACTTTC.

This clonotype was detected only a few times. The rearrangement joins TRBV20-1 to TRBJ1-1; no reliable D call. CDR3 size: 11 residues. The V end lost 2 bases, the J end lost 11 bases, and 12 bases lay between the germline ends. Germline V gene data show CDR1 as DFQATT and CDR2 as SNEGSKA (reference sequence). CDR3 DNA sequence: TGCAGTGCTAGAAAGATAGGTGTGGCTTTCTTT. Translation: CSARKIGVAFF.

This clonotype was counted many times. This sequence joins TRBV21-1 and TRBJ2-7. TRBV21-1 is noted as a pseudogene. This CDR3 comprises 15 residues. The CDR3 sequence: CASSKVTLTPYEQYF. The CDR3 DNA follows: TGTGCCAGCAGCAAAGTAACCTTAACCCCCTACGAGCAGTACTTC.

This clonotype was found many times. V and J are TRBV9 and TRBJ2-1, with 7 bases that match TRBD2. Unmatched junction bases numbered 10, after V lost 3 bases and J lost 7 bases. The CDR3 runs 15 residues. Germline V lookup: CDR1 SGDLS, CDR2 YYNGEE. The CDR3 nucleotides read TGTGCCAGCAGCGCCGGGACTATATATAATAATGAGCAGTTCTTC. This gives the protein CASSAGTIYNNEQFF.

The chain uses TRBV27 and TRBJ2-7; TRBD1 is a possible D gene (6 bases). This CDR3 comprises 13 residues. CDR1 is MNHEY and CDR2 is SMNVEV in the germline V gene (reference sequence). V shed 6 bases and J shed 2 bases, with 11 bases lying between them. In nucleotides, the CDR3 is TGTGCCAGCAGATACAGGGTCGCCTACGAGCAGTACTTC. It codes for CASRYRVAYEQYF.

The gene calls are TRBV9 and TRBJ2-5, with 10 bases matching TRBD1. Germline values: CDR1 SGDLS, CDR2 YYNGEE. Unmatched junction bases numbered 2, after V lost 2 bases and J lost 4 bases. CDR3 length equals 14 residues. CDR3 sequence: CASSVRTGGETQYF. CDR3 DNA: TGTGCCAGCAGCGTTCGGACAGGGGGAGAGACCCAGTACTTC.

DNA of the CDR3: TGTGCCAGCAGTTTAGCGGCAAATTCACCCCTCCACTTT. It is translated as CASSLAANSPLHF. The V gene is TRBV12-3 or TRBV12-4, the J gene TRBJ1-6; unclear D gene. This CDR3 is built from 13 residues. V was pared by 0 bases and J by 7 bases, with 4 bases between.

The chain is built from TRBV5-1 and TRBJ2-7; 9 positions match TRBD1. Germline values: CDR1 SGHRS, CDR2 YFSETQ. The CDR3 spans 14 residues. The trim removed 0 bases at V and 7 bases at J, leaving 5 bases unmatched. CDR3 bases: TGCGCCAGCAGCTTGGCACAGGGGGCCGGGGAGCAGTACTTC. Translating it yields CASSLAQGAGEQYF.

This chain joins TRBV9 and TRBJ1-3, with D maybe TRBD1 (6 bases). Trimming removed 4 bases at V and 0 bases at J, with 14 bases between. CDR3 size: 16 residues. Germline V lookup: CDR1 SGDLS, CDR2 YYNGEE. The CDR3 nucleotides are TGTGCCAGCAGCCCGGGGGGCCTTCTCTCTGGAAACACCATATATTTT. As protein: CASSPGGLLSGNTIYF.

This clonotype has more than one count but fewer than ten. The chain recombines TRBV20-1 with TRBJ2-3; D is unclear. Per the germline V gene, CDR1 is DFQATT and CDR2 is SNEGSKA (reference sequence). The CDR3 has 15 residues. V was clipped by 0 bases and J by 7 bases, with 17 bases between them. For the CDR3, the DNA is TGCAGTGCTAGAGATCGCGACCGCTCAACGAATACGCAGTATTTT. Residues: CSARDRDRSTNTQYF.

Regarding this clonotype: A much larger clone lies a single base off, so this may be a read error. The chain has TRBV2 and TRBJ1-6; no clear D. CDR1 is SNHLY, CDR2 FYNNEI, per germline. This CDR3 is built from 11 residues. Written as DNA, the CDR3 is TGTGCCAGCAGTGGCAATTCACCCCTCTACTTT. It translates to CASSGNSPLYF. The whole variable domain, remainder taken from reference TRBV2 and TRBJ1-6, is EPEVTQTPSHQVTQMGQEVILRCVPISNHLYFYWYRQILGQKVEFLVSFYNNEISEKSEIFDDQFSVERPDGSNFTLKIRSTKLEDSAMYFCASSGNSPLYFGNGTRLTVT.

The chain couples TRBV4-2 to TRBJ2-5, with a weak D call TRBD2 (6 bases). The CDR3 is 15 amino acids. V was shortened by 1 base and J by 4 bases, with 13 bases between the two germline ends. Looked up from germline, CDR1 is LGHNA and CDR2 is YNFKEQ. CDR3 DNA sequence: TGTGCCAGCAGCCAAGTTCCCCTGGGGGGAGAGACCCAGTACTTC. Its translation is CASSQVPLGGETQYF.

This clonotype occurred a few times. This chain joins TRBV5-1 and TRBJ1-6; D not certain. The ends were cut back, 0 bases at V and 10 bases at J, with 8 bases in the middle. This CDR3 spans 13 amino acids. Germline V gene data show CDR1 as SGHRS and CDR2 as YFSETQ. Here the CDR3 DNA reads TGCGCCAGCAGCTTGGAAAGGAAGTCACCCCTCCACTTT. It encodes CASSLERKSPLHF.